This T cell receptor beta chain is drawn from a study of OX40 agonist ivuxolimab in advanced cancers. Study-wide background: In this cohort, patients received ivuxolimab, an agonistic anti-OX40 (CD134) antibody.

Using immunoSEQ multiplex PCR, the repertoire was profiled, and TCRdb retains in-frame clones only, with some absent. The sample holds fewer than 55,000 clones; about 85% are singletons and the top ten take around 15%. Comment on this clone: Its antigen remains unidentified.

Broader study findings: In general, CD8+ T cells held more expanded clones than CD4+ did, on average. Clonal expansion from baseline to week 6 occurred in both CD4+ and CD8+ T cells.

The sequence was obtained from an adult with an advanced solid tumor such as melanoma, head and neck, liver or kidney cancer. The sequences come from CD4+ or CD8+ T cells sorted from blood, collected in a trial of the OX40 agonist ivuxolimab.

The DNA for the CDR3 is TGTGCTAGTGGCATCGGACTAGCGGGGATAGATACGCAGTATTTT. It encodes CASGIGLAGIDTQYF. This chain links TRBV12-5 with TRBJ2-3; TRBD2 matches 12 bases. The length of the CDR3 is 15 residues. The trim removed 6 bases at V and 5 bases at J, leaving 6 bases unmatched. Germline loops: CDR1 LGHNT, CDR2 FRNRAP.